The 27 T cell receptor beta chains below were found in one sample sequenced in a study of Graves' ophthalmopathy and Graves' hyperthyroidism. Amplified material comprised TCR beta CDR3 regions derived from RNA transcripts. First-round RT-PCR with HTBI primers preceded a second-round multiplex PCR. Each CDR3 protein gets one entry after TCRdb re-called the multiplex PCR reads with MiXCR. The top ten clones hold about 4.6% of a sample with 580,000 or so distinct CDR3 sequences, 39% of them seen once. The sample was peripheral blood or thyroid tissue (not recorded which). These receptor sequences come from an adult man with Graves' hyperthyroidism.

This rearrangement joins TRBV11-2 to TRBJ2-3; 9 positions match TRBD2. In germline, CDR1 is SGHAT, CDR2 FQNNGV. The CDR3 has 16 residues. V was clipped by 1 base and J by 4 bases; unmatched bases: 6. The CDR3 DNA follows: TGTGCCAGCAGCTTAGGGATAGCGGGGGTTGCAGATACGCAGTATTTT. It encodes CASSLGIAGVADTQYF.

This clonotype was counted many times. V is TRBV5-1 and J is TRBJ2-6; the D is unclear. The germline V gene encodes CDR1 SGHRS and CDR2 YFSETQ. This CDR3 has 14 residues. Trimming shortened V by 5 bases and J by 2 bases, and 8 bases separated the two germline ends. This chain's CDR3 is CASSQSTGANVLTF. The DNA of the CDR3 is TGCGCCAGCAGTCAAAGTACTGGGGCCAACGTCCTGACTTTC.

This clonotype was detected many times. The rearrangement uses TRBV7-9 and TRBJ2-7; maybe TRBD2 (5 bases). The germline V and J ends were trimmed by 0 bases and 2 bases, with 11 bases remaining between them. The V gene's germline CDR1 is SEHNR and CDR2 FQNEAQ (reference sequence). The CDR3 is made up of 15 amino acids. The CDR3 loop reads CASSLARGTAYEQYF. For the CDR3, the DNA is TGTGCCAGCAGCTTAGCCCGGGGAACAGCCTACGAGCAGTACTTC.

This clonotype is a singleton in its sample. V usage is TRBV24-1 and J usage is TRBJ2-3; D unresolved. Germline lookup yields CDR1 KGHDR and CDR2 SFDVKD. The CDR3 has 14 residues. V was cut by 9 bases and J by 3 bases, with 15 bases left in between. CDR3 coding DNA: TGTGCCACCTCATCCTACCGACGGACAGATACGCAGTATTTT. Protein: CATSSYRRTDTQYF.

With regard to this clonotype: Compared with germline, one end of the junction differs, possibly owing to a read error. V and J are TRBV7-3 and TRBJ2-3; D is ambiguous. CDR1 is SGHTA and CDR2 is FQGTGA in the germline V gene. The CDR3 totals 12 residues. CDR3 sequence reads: CAGSFNRDTQYF. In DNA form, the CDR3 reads TGTGCCGGCAGCTTTAACAGAGATACGCAGTATTTT.

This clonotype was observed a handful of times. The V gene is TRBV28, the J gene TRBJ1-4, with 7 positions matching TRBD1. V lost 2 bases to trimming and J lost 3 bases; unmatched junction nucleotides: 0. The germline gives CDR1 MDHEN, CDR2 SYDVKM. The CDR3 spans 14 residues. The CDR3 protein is CASSLGTANEKLFF. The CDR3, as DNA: TGTGCCAGCAGTTTAGGGACAGCTAATGAAAAACTGTTTTTT.

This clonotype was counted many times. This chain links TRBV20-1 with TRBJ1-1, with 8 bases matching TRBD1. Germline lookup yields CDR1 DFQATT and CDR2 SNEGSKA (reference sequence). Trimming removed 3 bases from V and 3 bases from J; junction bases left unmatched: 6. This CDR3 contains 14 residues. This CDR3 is CSASIHRGDTEAFF. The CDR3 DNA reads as TGCAGTGCTAGTATTCACAGGGGGGACACTGAAGCTTTCTTT.

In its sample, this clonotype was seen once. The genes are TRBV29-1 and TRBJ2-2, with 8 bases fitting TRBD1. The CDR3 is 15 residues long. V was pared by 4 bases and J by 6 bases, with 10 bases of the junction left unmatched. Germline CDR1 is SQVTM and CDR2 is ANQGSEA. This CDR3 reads CSVVRGQGGPGELFF. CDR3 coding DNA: TGCAGCGTTGTCAGGGGGCAGGGTGGGCCCGGGGAGCTGTTTTTT.

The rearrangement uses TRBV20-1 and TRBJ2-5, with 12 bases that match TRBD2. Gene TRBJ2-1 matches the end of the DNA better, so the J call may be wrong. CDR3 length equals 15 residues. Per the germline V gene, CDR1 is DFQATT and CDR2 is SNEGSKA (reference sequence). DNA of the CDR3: TGCAGTGCTAGAGATCCTAGCGGGAGGGGGGGTGAGCAGTTCTTC. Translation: CSARDPSGRGGEQFF.

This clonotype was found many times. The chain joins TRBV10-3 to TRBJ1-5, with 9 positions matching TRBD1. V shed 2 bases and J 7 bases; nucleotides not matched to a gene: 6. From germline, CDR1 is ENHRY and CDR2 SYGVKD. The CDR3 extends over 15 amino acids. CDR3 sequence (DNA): TGTGCCATCAGTGAGGCAAACAGGGGGCTACAGCCCCAGCATTTT. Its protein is CAISEANRGLQPQHF.

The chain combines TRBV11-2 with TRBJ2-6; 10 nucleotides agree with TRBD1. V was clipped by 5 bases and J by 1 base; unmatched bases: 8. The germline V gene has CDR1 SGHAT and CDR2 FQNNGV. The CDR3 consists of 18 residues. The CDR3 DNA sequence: TGTGCCAGCAGCCCGCTCCCGGGACAGGGGTCTGGGGCCAACGTCCTGACTTTC. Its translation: CASSPLPGQGSGANVLTF.

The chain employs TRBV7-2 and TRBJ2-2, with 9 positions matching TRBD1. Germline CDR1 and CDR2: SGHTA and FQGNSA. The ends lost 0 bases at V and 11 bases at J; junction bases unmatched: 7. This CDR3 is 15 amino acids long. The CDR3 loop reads CASSLAVGTGNELFF. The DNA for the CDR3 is TGTGCCAGCAGCTTAGCGGTTGGGACAGGGAACGAGCTGTTTTTT.

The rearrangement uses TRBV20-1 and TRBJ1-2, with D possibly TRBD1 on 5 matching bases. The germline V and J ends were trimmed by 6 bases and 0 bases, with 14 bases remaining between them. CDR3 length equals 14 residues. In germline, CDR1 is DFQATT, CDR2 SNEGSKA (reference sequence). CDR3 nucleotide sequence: TGCAGTGCGGCAGGGACTTTAGCTAACTATGGCTACACCTTC. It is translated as CSAAGTLANYGYTF.

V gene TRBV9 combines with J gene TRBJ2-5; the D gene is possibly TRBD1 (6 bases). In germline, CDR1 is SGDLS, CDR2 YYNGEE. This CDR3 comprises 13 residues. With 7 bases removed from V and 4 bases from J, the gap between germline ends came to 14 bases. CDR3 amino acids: CASLGTGPETQYF. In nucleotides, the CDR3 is TGTGCCAGCTTAGGAACAGGGCCAGAGACCCAGTACTTC. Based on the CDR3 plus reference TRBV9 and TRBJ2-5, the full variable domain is DSGVTQTPKHLITATGQRVTLRCSPRSGDLSVYWYQQSLDQGLQFLIQYYNGEERAKGNILERFSAQQFPDLHSELNLSSLELGDSALYFCASLGTGPETQYFGPGTRLLVL.

The CDR3 protein is CASSQERQGEVPETQYF. Written as DNA, the CDR3 is TGTGCCAGCAGCCAAGAGAGACAGGGCGAGGTCCCAGAGACCCAGTACTTC. This chain links TRBV3-1 with TRBJ2-5; TRBD1 agrees at 7 bases. CDR1 and CDR2 from the germline V gene are LGHDT and YNNKEL (reference sequence). The CDR3 contains 17 residues. The V gene end was trimmed by 0 bases and the J gene end by 4 bases; junction bases not matched to a gene: 11.

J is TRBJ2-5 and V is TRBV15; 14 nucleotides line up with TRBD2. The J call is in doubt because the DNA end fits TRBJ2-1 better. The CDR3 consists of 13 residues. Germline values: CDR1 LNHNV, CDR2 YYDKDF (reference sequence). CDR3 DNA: TGTGCCTCACGACTAGCGGGGGGGTATGGGCAGTTCTTC. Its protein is CASRLAGGYGQFF.

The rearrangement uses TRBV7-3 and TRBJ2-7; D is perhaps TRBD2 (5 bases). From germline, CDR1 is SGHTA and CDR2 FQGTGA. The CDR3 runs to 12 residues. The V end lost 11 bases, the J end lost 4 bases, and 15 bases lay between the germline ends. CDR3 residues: CAWRGPGYEQYF. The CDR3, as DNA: TGTGCCTGGAGAGGGCCCGGGTACGAGCAGTACTTC.

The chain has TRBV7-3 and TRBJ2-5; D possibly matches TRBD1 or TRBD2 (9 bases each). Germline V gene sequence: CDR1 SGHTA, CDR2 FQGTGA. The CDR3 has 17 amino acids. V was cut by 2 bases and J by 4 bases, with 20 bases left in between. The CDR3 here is CASSLDLAGQGGETQYF. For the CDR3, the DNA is TGTGCCAGCAGCTTAGATCTAGCGGGACAGGGAGGAGAGACCCAGTACTTC. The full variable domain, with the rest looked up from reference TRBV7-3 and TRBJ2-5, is GAGVSQTPSNKVTEKGKYVELRCDPISGHTALYWYRQSLGQGPEFLIYFQGTGAADDSGLPNDRFFAVRPEGSVSTLKIQRTERGDSAVYLCASSLDLAGQGGETQYFGPGTRLLVL.

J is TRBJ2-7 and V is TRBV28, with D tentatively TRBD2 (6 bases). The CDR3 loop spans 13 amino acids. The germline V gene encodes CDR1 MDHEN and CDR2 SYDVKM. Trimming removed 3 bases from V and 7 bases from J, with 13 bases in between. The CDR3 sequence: CASSFLRAGEQYF. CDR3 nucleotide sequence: TGTGCCAGCAGTTTTCTCAGGGCGGGGGAGCAGTACTTC.

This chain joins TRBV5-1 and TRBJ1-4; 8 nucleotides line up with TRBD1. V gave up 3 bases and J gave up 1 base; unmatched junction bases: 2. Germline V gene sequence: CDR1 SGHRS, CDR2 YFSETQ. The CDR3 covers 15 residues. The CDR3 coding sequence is TGCGCCAGCAGCTGGACAGGGTTAACTAATGAAAAACTGTTTTTT. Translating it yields CASSWTGLTNEKLFF.

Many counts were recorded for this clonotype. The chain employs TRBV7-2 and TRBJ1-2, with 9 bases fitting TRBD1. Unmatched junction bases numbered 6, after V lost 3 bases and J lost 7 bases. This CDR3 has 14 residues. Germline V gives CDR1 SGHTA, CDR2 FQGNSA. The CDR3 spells CASSFTTGGSGYTF. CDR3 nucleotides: TGTGCCAGCAGCTTCACGACAGGGGGTTCTGGCTACACCTTC.

The CDR3 reads CASSLGGHSSGANVLTF. The CDR3 DNA follows: TGTGCCAGCAGCTTAGGGGGACACAGCTCTGGGGCCAACGTCCTGACTTTC. The chain employs TRBV11-1 and TRBJ2-6; possibly TRBD1 for D (6 bases). V lost 1 base, J lost 0 bases, and 10 bases lay in between. This CDR3 region has 17 residues. Germline V gene lookup returns CDR1 SGHAT and CDR2 FQDESV (reference sequence).

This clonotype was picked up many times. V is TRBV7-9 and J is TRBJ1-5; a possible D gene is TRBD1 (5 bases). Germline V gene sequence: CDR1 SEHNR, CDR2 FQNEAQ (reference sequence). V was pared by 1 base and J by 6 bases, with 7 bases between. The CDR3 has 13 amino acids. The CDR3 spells CASSLVQGQPQHF. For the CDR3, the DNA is TGTGCCAGCAGCTTAGTTCAGGGTCAGCCCCAGCATTTT.

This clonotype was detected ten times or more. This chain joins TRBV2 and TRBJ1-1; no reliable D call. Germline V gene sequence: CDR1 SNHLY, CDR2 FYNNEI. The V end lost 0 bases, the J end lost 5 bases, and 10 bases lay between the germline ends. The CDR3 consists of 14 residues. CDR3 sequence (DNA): TGTGCCAGCAGTGAAGCGCTTATCAGGACTGAAGCTTTCTTT. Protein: CASSEALIRTEAFF.

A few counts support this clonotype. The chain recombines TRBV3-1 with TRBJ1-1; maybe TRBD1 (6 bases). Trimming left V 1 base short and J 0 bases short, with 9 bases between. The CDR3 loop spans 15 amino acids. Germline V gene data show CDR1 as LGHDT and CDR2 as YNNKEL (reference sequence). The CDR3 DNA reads TGTGCCAGCAGCCAAGGCAGGGGCATGAACACTGAAGCTTTCTTT. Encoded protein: CASSQGRGMNTEAFF.

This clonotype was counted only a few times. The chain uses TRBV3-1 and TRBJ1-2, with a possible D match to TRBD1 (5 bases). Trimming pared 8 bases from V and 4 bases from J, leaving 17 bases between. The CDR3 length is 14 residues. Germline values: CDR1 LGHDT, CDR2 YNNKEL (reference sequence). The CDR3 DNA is TGTGCCAGCCGCTCGGGGGGGGTCGTCTATGGCTACACCTTC. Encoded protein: CASRSGGVVYGYTF.

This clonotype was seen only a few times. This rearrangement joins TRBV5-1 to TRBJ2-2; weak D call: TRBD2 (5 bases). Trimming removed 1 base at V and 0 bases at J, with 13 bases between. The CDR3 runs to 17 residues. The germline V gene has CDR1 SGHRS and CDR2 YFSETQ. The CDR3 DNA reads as TGCGCCAGCAGCTTGCTTGGCAGGACTTCGAACACCGGGGAGCTGTTTTTT. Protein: CASSLLGRTSNTGELFF.